The clone carrying this T cell receptor beta chain was observed a few times. The data belong to a study of T cell repertoires in aging, cancer and after chemotherapy. The template was genomic DNA from peripheral blood, not RNA. Germline lookup yields CDR1 DFQATT and CDR2 SNEGSKA (reference sequence). Deletions cut 1 base from V and 2 bases from J, with 12 bases between. The CDR3 consists of 15 residues. TRB rearrangements spanning V, D and J were amplified using mixed TRB-A/B primers. MiXCR was run by TCRdb on the multiplex PCR reads, yielding one entry per CDR3 protein. The sample contains about 9,500 distinct CDR3 sequences, 30% to 40% of which appear only once.

The receptor was isolated from a human donor in good health. This chain links TRBV20-1 with TRBJ1-3, with TRBD1 as a possible D gene (6 bases). The sequenced material came from blood. In nucleotides, the CDR3 is TGCAGTGCTAGAGTCGGGACAATGGCTGGAAACACCATATATTTT. Amino acids: CSARVGTMAGNTIYF.